The clone carrying this TCR beta chain was picked up many times. The sample comes from a study of regulatory T cells in long-lasting Graves disease. Study in general: Those Graves' patients who were newly diagnosed had been on antithyroid drugs under 3 months.

Described time point: newly diagnosed GD, antithyroid drugs for less than 3 months. TCR sequences were obtained from RNA taken from PBMCs. Arm-PCR with iRepertoire HTBI primers amplified the CDR3 regions for these TCR beta libraries. MiXCR was run by TCRdb on the multiplex PCR reads, yielding one entry per CDR3 protein. The data contain roughly 250,000 distinct CDR3 sequences, approximately 20% of them seen just once; the ten biggest clones take up 14%. Trimming pared 7 bases from V and 6 bases from J, leaving 12 bases between. CDR3 length: 12 residues. The data were also submitted as part of a second study, on T cells in Graves' hyperthyroidism and ophthalmopathy.

This sequence originates from a woman aged 30 to 39 with Graves disease. J is TRBJ2-5 and V is TRBV12-3 or TRBV12-4; D remains unclear. The source was peripheral blood mononuclear cells (PBMCs), collected at new diagnosis, from a patient treated with antithyroid drugs. The CDR3 is CASTFGFQTQYF. The CDR3 bases are TGTGCCAGCACTTTTGGGTTCCAGACCCAGTACTTC.